The clone carrying this TCR beta chain was detected ten times or more. These data originate in a study of neurological immune-mediated disorders. Synthesis of cDNA used 5'RACE (with 10-nucleotide random UMIs). TCRdb re-called the 5' RACE reads through MiXCR, storing one row per CDR3 protein. The sample has some 89,000 distinct CDR3 sequences; under 4.5% are singletons. V was cut by 3 bases and J by 1 base, with 6 bases left in between. This CDR3 comprises 12 residues. The germline V gene has CDR1 SQVTM and CDR2 ANQGSEA. Time point: longitudinal time-point 3. Source material: PBMCs. V gene TRBV29-1 combines with J gene TRBJ1-2; D gene uncertain. This clonotype was sampled from an older woman with multiple sclerosis. CDR3 sequence reads: CSVDESNYGYTF. DNA of the CDR3: TGCAGCGTTGATGAAAGTAACTATGGCTACACCTTC.